This record covers a single T cell receptor beta chain. Its specificity is not known. Both 60 Vbeta primers and 13 Jbeta primers went into the PCR. Generated by immunoSEQ multiplex PCR, the TCRdb table keeps only in-frame clones and is missing some. The sample yields 65,000 to 100,000 clones, around 79% seen once. CDR1 and CDR2 from the germline V gene are MDHEN and SYDVKM. The CDR3 totals 15 residues. J gave up 5 bases and V 6 bases, and 12 bases lay outside the gene matches. This entry is derived from a study of cytomegalovirus exposure and HLA in healthy donors. Overall study findings and caveats: In a later analysis, at a false discovery rate of 0.05, 17,000 or so TCR beta sequences were associated with HLA alleles.

What was sequenced was PBMCs. The chain recombines TRBV28 with TRBJ2-7, with 8 nucleotides matching TRBD1. The origin of this receptor is a woman aged 40 to 49 in good health and CMV-seropositive. Here the CDR3 reads CASRNSGTGRHEQYF. In DNA, the CDR3 is TGTGCCAGCAGGAACTCCGGGACAGGACGCCACGAGCAGTACTTC.